What follows are 31 T cell receptor beta chains derived from one specimen sequenced in a study of T cell clonality in common variable immunodeficiency. The method was immunoSEQ multiplex PCR; TCRdb's version includes in-frame clones alone and lacks a portion of them. The sample shows over 45,000 clones, none of them appearing just once. Material: peripheral blood mononuclear cells. These receptors were collected from a person aged 18-69 years in good health.

There are many counts of this clone. The read terminates 3 residues before the CDR3 end, so the remaining end is supplied by the germline J gene. The chain combines TRBV5-1 with TRBJ1-2, with TRBD1 matching over 9 bases. CDR1 is SGHRS and CDR2 is YFSETQ in the germline V gene. V lost 4 bases, J lost 3 bases, and 10 bases stayed unmatched. The CDR3 contains 16 residues. The covered CDR3 bases are TGCGCCAGCAGCCCGTCGATGACAGGGGGGGACTATGGC. Its translation: CASSPSMTGGDYG. The entire CDR3 sequence reads CASSPSMTGGDYGYTF.

This clone has ten or more counts. Coverage ceases 3 residues before the CDR3 finishes, and the germline J gene fills in the end. This chain uses TRBV7-8 with TRBJ2-3; D is uncertain. CDR1 and CDR2 (germline): SGHVS, FQNEAQ. The length of the CDR3 is 14 residues. Here the CDR3 reads CASSQFVGLETQYF. The CDR3 bases that were read are TGTGCCAGCAGCCAATTTGTAGGGTTAGAGACG.

This clone appeared many times. The sequence runs out 3 residues before the end of the CDR3; the remainder is reconstructed from the germline J gene. This rearrangement joins TRBV28 to TRBJ2-5, with TRBD2 matching 11 bases. With 2 bases clipped from V and 2 bases from J, the junction kept 1 base outside the gene matches. Germline CDR1 MDHEN, CDR2 SYDVKM. The CDR3 runs to 15 residues. CDR3: CASSLTSGGQETQYF. The CDR3 bases that were read are TGTGCCAGCAGTTTAACTAGCGGGGGACAAGAGACC. Full variable domain (rest looked up from reference TRBV28 and TRBJ2-5): DVKVTQSSRYLVKRTGEKVFLECVQDMDHENMFWYRQDPGLGLRLIYFSYDVKMKEKGDIPEGYSVSREKKERFSLILESASTNQTSMYLCASSLTSGGQETQYFGPGTRLLVL.

This clone was seen many times. The read falls 3 residues short of the CDR3 end, and the missing part is taken from the germline J gene. The V gene is TRBV29-1, the J gene TRBJ1-2; TRBD1 is a possible D gene (5 bases). The germline V gene encodes CDR1 SQVTM and CDR2 ANQGSEA. V lost 7 bases, J lost 7 bases, and 22 bases lay in between. This CDR3 spans 14 amino acids. The DNA read from the CDR3 is TGCAGCGAACACTCCGGCCTCATGGGGGGTGGC. This gives the protein CSEHSGLMGGG. The CDR3 in its entirety is CSEHSGLMGGGYTF.

This clone was picked up many times. The DNA ends 3 residues before the CDR3 does, and the rest of the CDR3 is filled in from the germline J gene. The V gene is TRBV30, the J gene TRBJ1-4, with D unclear. Germline V gene lookup returns CDR1 GTSNPN and CDR2 SVGIG (reference sequence). Trimming left V 2 bases short and J 6 bases short, with 10 bases between. This CDR3 is built from 13 residues. Partial CDR3 DNA: TGTGCCTGGAGTAGGAACCTAGATGAAAAA. Translating it yields CAWSRNLDEK. The full CDR3 protein reads CAWSRNLDEKLFF.

Turning to this clone: The CDR3 is cut off 3 residues early in the read; its end comes from the germline J gene. The V gene is TRBV6-2 or TRBV6-3, the J gene TRBJ1-2; 8 bases map to TRBD1. Germline V lookup: CDR1 MNHEY, CDR2 SVGEGT. The CDR3 consists of 16 residues. The covered CDR3 bases are TGTGCCAGCAGTACTCCCCGGGACAGGACCGCCTACGAC. Amino acids: CASSTPRDRTAYD. The entire CDR3 reads CASSTPRDRTAYDYTF.

This clone was observed many times. Sequencing ends 3 residues short of the CDR3 end; the germline J gene provides the rest. The rearrangement links TRBV7-9 to TRBJ1-4, with D perhaps TRBD1 (5 bases). This CDR3 region has 14 residues. V lost 5 bases, J lost 7 bases, and 14 bases lay in between. In germline, CDR1 is SEHNR, CDR2 FQNEAQ (reference sequence). CDR3 DNA (partial): TGTGCCAGCAGCGGGGGACTCTCGGTTGAAAAA. As protein: CASSGGLSVEK. The CDR3, in full, reads CASSGGLSVEKLFF.

This clone was found many times. Partial CDR3 DNA: TGTGCCAGCTCACCACGGGGGGAGGTGAGCCAGCCC. Encoded protein: CASSPRGEVSQP. The full CDR3 reads CASSPRGEVSQPQHF. The V call is TRBV18, the J call TRBJ1-5; possible D gene TRBD1, 5 bases. The DNA ends 3 residues before the CDR3 does, and the rest of the CDR3 is filled in from the germline J gene. Deletions cut 1 base from V and 7 bases from J, with 14 bases between. Germline V gene data show CDR1 as KGHSH and CDR2 as LQKENI. CDR3 length: 15 amino acids.

The sample holds a few counts of this clone. The read finishes 3 residues shy of the CDR3 end, and the germline J gene is used to complete it. This rearrangement joins TRBV18 to TRBJ1-1, with D perhaps TRBD1 (6 bases). Germline CDR1 KGHSH, CDR2 LQKENI. This CDR3 is 16 amino acids long. The CDR3: CASSPPRGPSMEKAFF. The CDR3 DNA, read in part, is TGTGCCAGCTCACCACCGCGGGGGCCGTCCATGGAGAAA.

This clone was counted ten times or more. The missing CDR3 end, 3 residues past where the read stops, is filled in from the germline J gene. The chain carries TRBV11-2 and TRBJ2-7; D gene uncertain. V gave up 1 base and J gave up 2 bases, with 9 bases separating them. The CDR3 covers 14 residues. CDR1 is SGHAT, CDR2 FQNNGV, per germline. CDR3 region: CASSLVQRAYEQYF. CDR3 DNA, as far as it was read: TGTGCCAGCAGCTTAGTACAAAGAGCCTACGAG.

The table lists this clone with a few counts. The part of the CDR3 DNA that was read is TGTGCCAGCCAGTTGCGGGCCGCGAACACTGAA. It encodes CASQLRAANTE. The full CDR3 reads CASQLRAANTEAFF. The J gene is TRBJ1-1, the V gene TRBV19; no clear D. The read ends 3 residues early relative to the CDR3; the germline J gene fills the gap. The CDR3 runs to 14 residues. V shed 9 bases and J shed 1 base, with 15 bases lying between them. The germline CDR1 and CDR2 sequences are LNHDA and SQIVND (reference sequence).

This clone was seen repeatedly, ten times or more. Incomplete CDR3 DNA: TGTGCCAGTAGTAACTCCCTGGGCAGCAGGCAAGAGACC. Translation gives CASSNSLGSRQET. The entire CDR3 protein reads CASSNSLGSRQETQYF. This chain uses TRBV19 with TRBJ2-5; D gene uncertain. Read coverage stops 3 residues before the CDR3 terminus; the germline J gene supplies the remainder. This CDR3 has 16 amino acids. Deletions cut 4 bases from V and 2 bases from J, with 17 bases between. CDR1 is LNHDA and CDR2 is SQIVND in the germline V gene (reference sequence).

Ten or more counts support this clone. The CDR3 extends 3 residues past the end of the read, so its final part is completed from the germline J gene. The chain couples TRBV14 to TRBJ1-6; maybe TRBD1 (5 bases). Germline V gene sequence: CDR1 SGHDN, CDR2 FVKESK. V was pared by 2 bases and J by 7 bases, with 9 bases between. The CDR3 consists of 14 residues. The DNA read from the CDR3 is TGTGCCAGCAGCCAATTGGGGGGGAATTCACCC. Translation: CASSQLGGNSP. The CDR3 as a whole reads CASSQLGGNSPLHF.

The table lists this clone with many counts. The read stops 3 residues short of the end of the CDR3; the missing end is completed from the germline J gene. The chain carries TRBV12-5 and TRBJ2-2; D may be TRBD1 (5 bases). The CDR3 extends over 16 amino acids. Germline V gene data show CDR1 as LGHNT and CDR2 as FRNRAP. Trimming removed 0 bases from V and 5 bases from J, with 13 bases in between. The CDR3 here is CASGLVWGRSTGELFF. CDR3 DNA, as far as it was read: TGTGCTAGTGGTTTGGTTTGGGGCAGGAGTACCGGGGAG.

On this clone: The CDR3 end falls 3 residues outside the read, so it is completed with the germline J gene. J is TRBJ2-3 and V is TRBV20-1, with D hard to call. The germline gives CDR1 DFQATT, CDR2 SNEGSKA (reference sequence). CDR3 length equals 12 residues. The CDR3 reads CSASPQRETQYF. The sequenced CDR3 bases are TGCAGTGCTAGCCCCCAGCGAGAGACG.

This clone was counted at least ten times. The read is 3 residues too short to cover the CDR3 end, so that end is filled in from the germline J gene. The genes are TRBV5-4 and TRBJ2-3; TRBD2 agrees at 10 bases. V lost 5 bases and J lost 2; bases outside the gene matches: 5. From germline, CDR1 is SGHNT and CDR2 YYREEE (reference sequence). This CDR3 region has 15 residues. CDR3 in amino acids: CASRQREGFTDTQYF. The DNA read from the CDR3 is TGTGCCAGCAGACAGCGGGAGGGATTCACAGATACG.

This clone was seen more than once but under ten times. The read ends 3 residues early relative to the CDR3; the germline J gene fills the gap. V gene TRBV7-9 combines with J gene TRBJ1-1; D is unresolved. Deletions cut 4 bases from V and 1 base from J, with 10 bases between. In germline, CDR1 is SEHNR, CDR2 FQNEAQ (reference sequence). CDR3 length equals 14 residues. The CDR3 reads CASSSGLGNTEAFF. The sequenced part of the CDR3 DNA is TGTGCCAGCAGCTCTGGGCTGGGGAACACTGAA. The full variable domain, its missing parts supplied by reference TRBV7-9 and TRBJ1-1, is DTGVSQNPRHKITKRGQNVTFRCDPISEHNRLYWYRQTLGQGPEFLTYFQNEAQLEKSRLLSDRFSAERPKGSFSTLEIQRTEQGDSAMYLCASSSGLGNTEAFFGQGTRLTVV.

The sample holds many counts of this clone. The CDR3 end falls 3 residues outside the read, so it is completed with the germline J gene. The J gene is TRBJ2-5, the V gene TRBV6-2 or TRBV6-3, with 7 bases identical to TRBD1. The CDR3 extends over 14 amino acids. From germline, CDR1 is MNHEY and CDR2 SVGEGT. The J segment lost 5 bases and the V segment lost 8 bases, leaving 11 bases of the junction unmatched. The sequenced part of the CDR3 DNA is TGTGCCAGCGGCTTTTTAGGGGGCCGGGAGACC. This codes for CASGFLGGRET. The entire CDR3 sequence reads CASGFLGGRETQYF.

This clone was seen many times. Read data end 3 residues before the CDR3 end; the end is taken from the germline J gene. The J gene is TRBJ2-7, the V gene TRBV20-1; the D gene is possibly TRBD2 (6 bases). CDR1 and CDR2 from the germline V gene are DFQATT and SNEGSKA (reference sequence). This CDR3 has 15 residues. The V gene lost 6 bases and the J gene lost 2 bases, with 20 bases spanning the gap. CDR3 sequence: CSAGGLRGNTYEQYF. CDR3 DNA (partial): TGCAGTGCAGGCGGATTGCGGGGAAATACCTACGAG.

This clone came up many times. The read terminates 3 residues before the CDR3 end, so the remaining end is supplied by the germline J gene. The chain is built from TRBV19 and TRBJ1-1, with TRBD1 as a possible D gene (5 bases). This CDR3 comprises 14 residues. Trimming removed 3 bases at V and 0 bases at J, with 8 bases between. The germline V gene has CDR1 LNHDA and CDR2 SQIVND (reference sequence). The sequenced CDR3 bases are TGTGCCAGTAGTATTAGAGGGGTGAACACTGAA. It encodes CASSIRGVNTE. The full CDR3 is CASSIRGVNTEAFF.

This clone was seen many times. The CDR3 is cut off 3 residues early in the read; its end comes from the germline J gene. The gene calls are TRBV4-1 and TRBJ1-1, with D unclear. Germline V gene data show CDR1 as MGHRA and CDR2 as YSYEKL. CDR3 size: 16 residues. V dropped 1 base and J dropped 1 base, with 13 bases sitting between them. The chain's CDR3 is CASSQVLSGQNTEAFF. CDR3 bases read: TGCGCCAGCAGCCAAGTCCTCTCAGGTCAGAACACTGAA.

This clone was counted at least ten times. The read gets to within 3 residues of the CDR3 end, and the germline J gene fills in the rest. This chain connects TRBV20-1 to TRBJ1-1; TRBD1 aligns across 7 bases. The V gene's germline CDR1 is DFQATT and CDR2 SNEGSKA (reference sequence). V lost 4 bases and J lost 5; bases outside the gene matches: 7. CDR3 length: 13 residues. The part of the CDR3 DNA that was read is TGCAGTGCTACTAAGGGGGCAGATACTGAA. This gives the protein CSATKGADTE. The complete CDR3 sequence is CSATKGADTEAFF.

This clone was counted at least ten times. Other DNA sequences in this sample translate to the same CDR3. The part of the CDR3 DNA that was read is TGTGCCAGCAGCTTATTGGCGAACACTGAA. Encoded protein: CASSLLANTE. The whole CDR3 sequence reads CASSLLANTEAFF. The V gene is TRBV7-9, the J gene TRBJ1-1; unclear D gene. Coverage ceases 3 residues before the CDR3 finishes, and the germline J gene fills in the end. Germline V gene data show CDR1 as SEHNR and CDR2 as FQNEAQ (reference sequence). V was clipped by 2 bases and J by 1 base, with 5 bases between them. This CDR3 spans 13 amino acids.

About this clone itself: The read ends 3 residues shy of where the CDR3 ends; the end is completed using the germline J gene. This rearrangement joins TRBV5-5 to TRBJ2-7; 10 bases fit TRBD1. CDR1 and CDR2 (germline): SGHKS, YYEKEE (reference sequence). The CDR3 extends over 14 amino acids. V was clipped by 4 bases and J by 4 bases; unmatched bases: 5. This CDR3 is CASSATGGKYEQYF. The part of the CDR3 DNA that was read is TGTGCCAGCAGCGCGACAGGGGGCAAGTACGAG.

This clone was seen at least ten times. The read stops 3 residues short of the end of the CDR3; the missing end is completed from the germline J gene. The chain joins TRBV5-1 to TRBJ2-5; TRBD2 might be the D (6 bases). The CDR3 has 14 amino acids. V was clipped by 4 bases and J by 3 bases, with 13 bases between them. CDR1 is SGHRS, CDR2 YFSETQ, per germline. The DNA read from the CDR3 is TGCGCCAGCAGCACCCTTTCGGGGGAAGAGACC. It is translated as CASSTLSGEET. The whole CDR3 protein reads CASSTLSGEETQYF.

This clone has ten or more counts. This CDR3 reads CASSQNTEDTEAFF. The DNA read from the CDR3 is TGTGCCAGTAGCCAGAATACAGAGGACACTGAA. The chain joins TRBV19 to TRBJ1-1, with D unclear. The read falls 3 residues short of the CDR3 end, and the missing part is taken from the germline J gene. This CDR3 spans 14 amino acids. Trimming stripped 6 bases from V and 3 bases from J, with 14 bases between. Germline CDR1 reads LNHDA; CDR2 reads SQIVND (reference sequence).

This clone was found many times. The read comes to an end 3 residues before the CDR3 does, leaving the germline J gene to fill in the end. The chain is built from TRBV5-1 and TRBJ2-3, with TRBD1 matching over 8 bases. V was pared by 7 bases and J by 6 bases, with 4 bases of the junction left unmatched. The germline V gene encodes CDR1 SGHRS and CDR2 YFSETQ. The CDR3 contains 12 residues. CDR3 loop: CASLGDRDTQYF. The sequenced part of the CDR3 DNA is TGCGCCAGCCTGGGGGACAGGGATACG.

This clone has a handful of counts. The CDR3 end is not reached by the read, which stops 3 residues before it; the germline J gene fills it in. This sequence joins TRBV7-6 and TRBJ2-3, with D perhaps TRBD1 (5 bases). CDR1 and CDR2 from the germline V gene are SGHVS and FNYEAQ. The CDR3 spans 14 residues. The covered CDR3 bases are TGTGCCAGCAGCCGGAAGCTGGGGCTCCAGCCG. This sequence encodes CASSRKLGLQP. The CDR3 reads in full as CASSRKLGLQPQYF.

This clone was picked up a small number of times. The CDR3 end falls 3 residues outside the read, so it is completed with the germline J gene. Different DNA sequences within this sample yield the same CDR3. The rearrangement uses TRBV7-6 and TRBJ1-6; 8 bases are shared with TRBD1. Per germline, CDR1 SGHVS and CDR2 FNYEAQ. V was pared by 6 bases and J by 5 bases, with 6 bases of the junction left unmatched. CDR3 size: 15 residues. Incomplete CDR3 DNA: TGTGCCAGCAGTCAAAGGACAGGGCATAATTCACCC. Encoded protein: CASSQRTGHNSP. In full, the CDR3 is CASSQRTGHNSPLHF.

This clone occurred a few times. The read finishes 3 residues shy of the CDR3 end, and the germline J gene is used to complete it. V usage is TRBV2 and J usage is TRBJ2-2; D may match TRBD1 or TRBD2 (5 bases each). The CDR3 has 12 amino acids. Germline V gene data show CDR1 as SNHLY and CDR2 as FYNNEI. CDR3 DNA (partial): TGTGCCTGTAGATTACAGGAGGAAAAG. Amino acids: CACRLQEEK. The CDR3, in full, reads CACRLQEEKLFF.

This clone was counted at least ten times. The read is 3 residues too short to cover the CDR3 end, so that end is filled in from the germline J gene. J is TRBJ1-5 and V is TRBV19; D remains unclear. The CDR3 has 13 residues. V gave up 7 bases and J gave up 1 base, with 8 bases separating them. Germline CDR1 and CDR2: LNHDA and SQIVND (reference sequence). The sequenced CDR3 bases are TGTGCCAGTATGCAGAGAAGCAATCAGCCC. Its protein is CASMQRSNQP. The entire CDR3 protein reads CASMQRSNQPQHF.